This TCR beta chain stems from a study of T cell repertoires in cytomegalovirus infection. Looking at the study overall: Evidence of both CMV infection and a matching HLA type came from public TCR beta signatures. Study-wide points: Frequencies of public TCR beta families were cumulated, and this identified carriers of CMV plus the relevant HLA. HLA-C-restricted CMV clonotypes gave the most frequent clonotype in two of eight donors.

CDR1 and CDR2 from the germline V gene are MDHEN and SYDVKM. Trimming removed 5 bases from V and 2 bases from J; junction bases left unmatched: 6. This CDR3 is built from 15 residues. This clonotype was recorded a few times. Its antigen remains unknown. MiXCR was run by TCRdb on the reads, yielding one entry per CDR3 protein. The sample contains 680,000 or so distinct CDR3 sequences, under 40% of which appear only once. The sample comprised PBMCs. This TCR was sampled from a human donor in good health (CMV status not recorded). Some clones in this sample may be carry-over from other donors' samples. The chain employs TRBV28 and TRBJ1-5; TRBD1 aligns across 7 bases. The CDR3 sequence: CASSNLGTGNQPQHF. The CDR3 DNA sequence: TGTGCCAGCAGTAACCTCGGGACAGGCAATCAGCCCCAGCATTTT.